Below, 13 T cell receptor beta chains from the same sample are listed, as sequenced in a study of T cell responses to AZD1222 COVID-19 vaccine. The data were produced by immunoSEQ multiplex PCR, yet TCRdb's version contains in-frame clones alone and is incomplete. Here the sample spans roughly 80,000 clones, 80% to 95% being singletons. Specimen: peripheral blood, collected on day 0 of MenACWY control vaccination. The receptors originated from an adult in good health.

The V gene is TRBV30, the J gene TRBJ2-7; D is unresolved. The CDR3 has 11 residues. V lost 2 bases and J lost 8, with 10 bases in between. Germline V gene lookup returns CDR1 GTSNPN and CDR2 SVGIG (reference sequence). CDR3 region: CAWSPLSQQYF. The CDR3 DNA is TGTGCCTGGAGTCCTCTATCCCAGCAGTACTTC.

Comment on this clone: The germline gene is not matched at one end of the junction; a read error may be the cause. The chain has TRBV2 and TRBJ2-3; the match to TRBD2 covers 10 bases. Germline CDR1 is SNHLY and CDR2 is FYNNEI. The CDR3 totals 10 residues. Here the CDR3 DNA reads TGTGCCAGCGGAGGGACTAGCGAGAATTTT. Protein product: CASGGTSENF.

The chain uses TRBV7-9 and TRBJ1-1; D perhaps matches TRBD1 (6 bases). With 2 bases removed from V and 5 bases from J, the gap between germline ends came to 9 bases. The CDR3 has 13 residues. Germline CDR1 is SEHNR and CDR2 is FQNEAQ (reference sequence). CDR3 loop: CASSLSRGTEAFF. The CDR3 bases are TGTGCCAGCAGCTTAAGCAGGGGTACTGAAGCTTTCTTT.

The chain joins TRBV28 to TRBJ2-5, with a possible D match to TRBD2 (6 bases). The germline gives CDR1 MDHEN, CDR2 SYDVKM. The CDR3 extends over 15 amino acids. V was clipped by 3 bases and J by 4 bases, with 15 bases between them. CDR3 residues: CASSLLREDRETQYF. In DNA form, the CDR3 reads TGTGCCAGCAGTTTGCTCAGGGAGGATCGAGAGACCCAGTACTTC.

The chain joins TRBV7-9 to TRBJ1-4; D remains unclear. Germline V CDR1 and CDR2: SEHNR, FQNEAQ (reference sequence). The CDR3 length is 14 residues. V lost 5 bases and J 0 bases, leaving 7 bases between the germline ends. CDR3 sequence reads: CASSQHATNEKLFF. The DNA for the CDR3 is TGTGCCAGCAGCCAACATGCAACTAATGAAAAACTGTTTTTT.

CDR3 in DNA: TGTGCCAGCAGCTTACAGGGAGAAGGAGAGCAGTACTTC. Its translation: CASSLQGEGEQYF. V and J are TRBV7-3 and TRBJ2-7; D assignment may be TRBD1 or TRBD2 (5 bases each). V was clipped by 2 bases and J by 7 bases, with 12 bases between them. The CDR3 length is 13 residues. Germline CDR1 reads SGHTA; CDR2 reads FQGTGA.

The gene calls are TRBV28 and TRBJ1-2; D call uncertain. The CDR3 contains 15 residues. Germline loops: CDR1 MDHEN, CDR2 SYDVKM. V lost 2 bases and J lost 4, with 14 bases in between. The CDR3 bases are TGTGCCAGCAGTTTACCCAGCCCCAAACTCTATGGCTACACCTTC. This codes for CASSLPSPKLYGYTF.

The chain is built from TRBV5-5 and TRBJ1-1, with no clear D. CDR1 is SGHKS, CDR2 YYEKEE, per germline (reference sequence). The CDR3 has 15 amino acids. Trimming took off 0 bases at V and 5 bases at J, with 14 bases between the two ends. CDR3 nucleotides: TGTGCCAGCAGCTTGGTGGGAGGGTGGGCGACTGAAGCTTTCTTT. The encoded protein is CASSLVGGWATEAFF.

J is TRBJ1-3 and V is TRBV18; tentative D call: TRBD1 (5 bases). The ends were cut back, 3 bases at V and 0 bases at J, with 12 bases in the middle. This CDR3 has 16 residues. Germline loops: CDR1 KGHSH, CDR2 LQKENI. This chain's CDR3 is CASSPSTVSSGNTIYF. CDR3 in DNA: TGTGCCAGCTCACCTTCGACAGTTAGCTCTGGAAACACCATATATTTT.

V usage is TRBV15 and J usage is TRBJ1-1, with D unresolved. The V gene lost 2 bases and the J gene lost 4 bases, with 11 bases spanning the gap. The CDR3 is 14 residues long. Looked up from germline, CDR1 is LNHNV and CDR2 is YYDKDF (reference sequence). The CDR3 loop reads CATSRSGPGTEAFF. The CDR3 DNA follows: TGTGCCACCAGCAGATCCGGGCCTGGCACTGAAGCTTTCTTT.

The rearrangement joins TRBV6-5 to TRBJ2-3; 10 nucleotides line up with TRBD1. This CDR3 contains 15 residues. The J segment lost 4 bases and the V segment lost 6 bases, leaving 7 bases of the junction unmatched. The germline V gene encodes CDR1 MNHEY and CDR2 SVGAGI. CDR3 bases: TGTGCCAGCAGGCCCCGGGACAGGGGCCCAGATACGCAGTATTTT. As protein: CASRPRDRGPDTQYF.

Only a few counts were recorded for this clone. The chain carries TRBV23-1 and TRBJ2-7, with D tentatively TRBD2 (5 bases). TRBV23-1 falls under the ORF class, with uncertain function. This CDR3 spans 13 amino acids. Trimming cost V 0 bases and J 3 bases, with 6 bases left between them. For the CDR3, the DNA is TGCGCCAGCAGTCAATCCGGGGACTACGAGCAGTACTTC. Translated: CASSQSGDYEQYF.

This rearrangement joins TRBV27 to TRBJ2-5, with D maybe TRBD2 (6 bases). The CDR3 sequence is 15 residues long. The germline V gene has CDR1 MNHEY and CDR2 SMNVEV (reference sequence). Trimming pared 4 bases from V and 5 bases from J, leaving 17 bases between. CDR3 sequence (DNA): TGTGCCAGCAGTTCCCCCCATAGCGGAGGTGAGACCCAGTACTTC. It encodes CASSSPHSGGETQYF.